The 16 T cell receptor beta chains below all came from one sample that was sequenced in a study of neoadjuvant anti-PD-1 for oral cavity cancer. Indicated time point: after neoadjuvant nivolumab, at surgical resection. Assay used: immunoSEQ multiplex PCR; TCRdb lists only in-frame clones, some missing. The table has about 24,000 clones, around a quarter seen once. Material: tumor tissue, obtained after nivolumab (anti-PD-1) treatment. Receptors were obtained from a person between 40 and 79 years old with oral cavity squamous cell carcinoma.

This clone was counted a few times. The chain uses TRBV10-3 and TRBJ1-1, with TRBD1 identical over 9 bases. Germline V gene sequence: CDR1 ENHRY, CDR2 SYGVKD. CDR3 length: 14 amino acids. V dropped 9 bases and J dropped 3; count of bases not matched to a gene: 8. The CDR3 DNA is TGTGCCATGGGACAGGGAGGGAAGGACACTGAAGCTTTCTTT. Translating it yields CAMGQGGKDTEAFF.

CDR3 protein: CASSRLFGGGYTF. DNA of the CDR3: TGTGCCAGCAGCCGTCTCTTTGGTGGAGGCTACACCTTC. The chain has TRBV7-9 and TRBJ1-2; D is unresolved. This CDR3 comprises 13 residues. The V gene lost 5 bases and the J gene lost 8 bases, with 15 bases spanning the gap. CDR1 and CDR2 (germline): SEHNR, FQNEAQ (reference sequence).

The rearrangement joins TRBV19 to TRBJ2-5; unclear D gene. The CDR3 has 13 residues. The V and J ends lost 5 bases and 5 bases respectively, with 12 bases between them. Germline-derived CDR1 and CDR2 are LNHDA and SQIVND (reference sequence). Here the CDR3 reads CASSGLAFETQYF. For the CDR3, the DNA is TGTGCCAGTAGTGGTTTGGCTTTCGAGACCCAGTACTTC. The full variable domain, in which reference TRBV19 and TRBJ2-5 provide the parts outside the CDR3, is DGGITQSPKYLFRKEGQNVTLSCEQNLNHDAMYWYRQDPGQGLRLIYYSQIVNDFQKGDIAEGYSVSREKKESFPLTVTSAQKNPTAFYLCASSGLAFETQYFGPGTRLLVL.

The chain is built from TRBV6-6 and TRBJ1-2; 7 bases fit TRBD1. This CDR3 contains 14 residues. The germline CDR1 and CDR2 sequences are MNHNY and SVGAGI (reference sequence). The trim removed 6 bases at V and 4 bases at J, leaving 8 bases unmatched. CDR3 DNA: TGTGCCAGCAGCCCCCAGGGGGGGTCCTATGGCTACACCTTC. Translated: CASSPQGGSYGYTF.

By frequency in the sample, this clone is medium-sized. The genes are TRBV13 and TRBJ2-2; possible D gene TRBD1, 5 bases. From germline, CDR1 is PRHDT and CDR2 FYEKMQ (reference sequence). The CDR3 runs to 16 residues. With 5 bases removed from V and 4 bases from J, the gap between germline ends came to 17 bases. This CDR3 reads CASSRNQGSPTGELFF. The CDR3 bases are TGTGCCAGCAGCCGGAACCAGGGTTCCCCCACCGGGGAGCTGTTTTTT.

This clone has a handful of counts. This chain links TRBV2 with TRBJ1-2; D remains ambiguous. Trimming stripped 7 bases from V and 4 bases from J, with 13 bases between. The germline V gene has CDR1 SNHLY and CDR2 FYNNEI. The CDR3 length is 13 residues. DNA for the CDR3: TGTGCCAGCACAGGCAGGCCCATCTATGGCTACACCTTC. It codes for CASTGRPIYGYTF. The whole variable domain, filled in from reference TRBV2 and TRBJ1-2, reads EPEVTQTPSHQVTQMGQEVILRCVPISNHLYFYWYRQILGQKVEFLVSFYNNEISEKSEIFDDQFSVERPDGSNFTLKIRSTKLEDSAMYFCASTGRPIYGYTFGSGTRLTVV.

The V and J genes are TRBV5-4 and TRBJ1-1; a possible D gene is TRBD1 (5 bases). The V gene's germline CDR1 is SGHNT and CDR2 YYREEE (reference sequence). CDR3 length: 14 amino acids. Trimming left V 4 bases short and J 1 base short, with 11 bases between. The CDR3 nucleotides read TGTGCCAGCAGCCCCAGGGTTTCGAACACTGAAGCTTTCTTT. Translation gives CASSPRVSNTEAFF.

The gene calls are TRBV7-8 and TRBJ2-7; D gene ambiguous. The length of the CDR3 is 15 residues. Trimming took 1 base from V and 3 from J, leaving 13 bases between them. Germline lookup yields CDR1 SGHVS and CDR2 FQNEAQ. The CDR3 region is CASSLVFGLNYEQYF. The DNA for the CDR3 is TGTGCCAGCAGCTTAGTATTCGGGCTGAACTACGAGCAGTACTTC.

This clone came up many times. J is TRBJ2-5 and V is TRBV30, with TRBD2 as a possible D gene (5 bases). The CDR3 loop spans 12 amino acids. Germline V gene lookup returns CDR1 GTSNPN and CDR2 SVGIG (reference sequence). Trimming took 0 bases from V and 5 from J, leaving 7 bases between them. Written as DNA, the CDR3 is TGTGCCTGGAGTGTATCGGGGGAGACCCAGTACTTC. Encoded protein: CAWSVSGETQYF.

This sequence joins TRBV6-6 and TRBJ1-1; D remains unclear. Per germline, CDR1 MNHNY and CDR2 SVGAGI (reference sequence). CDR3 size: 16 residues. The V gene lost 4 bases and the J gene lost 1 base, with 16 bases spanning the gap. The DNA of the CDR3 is TGTGCCAGCAGTTTTAGGTCCGGAACGGGGAACACTGAAGCTTTCTTT. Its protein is CASSFRSGTGNTEAFF.

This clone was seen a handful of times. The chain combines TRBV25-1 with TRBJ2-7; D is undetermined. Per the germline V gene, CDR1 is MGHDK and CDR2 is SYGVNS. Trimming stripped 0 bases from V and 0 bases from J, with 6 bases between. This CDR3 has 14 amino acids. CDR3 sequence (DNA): TGTGCCAGCAGTGAATATCCGTTCTCCTACGAGCAGTACTTC. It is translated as CASSEYPFSYEQYF.

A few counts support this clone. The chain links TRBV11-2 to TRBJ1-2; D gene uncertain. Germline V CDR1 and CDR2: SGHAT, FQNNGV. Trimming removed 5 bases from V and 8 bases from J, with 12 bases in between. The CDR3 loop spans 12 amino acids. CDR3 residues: CASSPASGGYTF. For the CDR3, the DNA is TGTGCCAGCAGCCCTGCTTCGGGGGGCTACACCTTC.

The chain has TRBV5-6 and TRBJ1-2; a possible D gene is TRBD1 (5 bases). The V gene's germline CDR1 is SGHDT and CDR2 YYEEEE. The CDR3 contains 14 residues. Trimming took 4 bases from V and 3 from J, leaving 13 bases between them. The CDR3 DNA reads TGTGCCAGCAGCACATCCGGGACTGACTATGGCTACACCTTC. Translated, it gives CASSTSGTDYGYTF.

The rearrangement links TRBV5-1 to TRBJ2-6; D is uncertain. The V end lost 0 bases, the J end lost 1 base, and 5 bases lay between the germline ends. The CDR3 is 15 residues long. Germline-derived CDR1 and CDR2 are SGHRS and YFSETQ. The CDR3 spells CASSLVGSGANVLTF. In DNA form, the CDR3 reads TGCGCCAGCAGCTTGGTCGGGTCTGGGGCCAACGTCCTGACTTTC.

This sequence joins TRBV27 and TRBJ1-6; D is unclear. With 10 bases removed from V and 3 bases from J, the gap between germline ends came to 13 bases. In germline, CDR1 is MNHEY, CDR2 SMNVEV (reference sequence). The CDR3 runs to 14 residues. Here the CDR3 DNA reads TGTGCCACCAAGGGAGGGAGCTATAATTCACCCCTCCACTTT. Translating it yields CATKGGSYNSPLHF.

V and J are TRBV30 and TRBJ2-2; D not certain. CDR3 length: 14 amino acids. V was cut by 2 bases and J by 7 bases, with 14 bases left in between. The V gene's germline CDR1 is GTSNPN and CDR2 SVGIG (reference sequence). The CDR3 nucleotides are TGTGCCTGGAGTTGGGTCTCCCCATTCGGGGAGCTGTTTTTT. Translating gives CAWSWVSPFGELFF. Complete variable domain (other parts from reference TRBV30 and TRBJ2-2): SQTIHQWPATLVQPVGSPLSLECTVEGTSNPNLYWYRQAAGRGLQLLFYSVGIGQISSEVPQNLSASRPQDRQFILSSKKLLLSDSGFYLCAWSWVSPFGELFFGEGSRLTVL.